These 10 T cell receptor beta chains originate from one sample sequenced in a study of breast tumors, draining lymph nodes, adjacent tissues (dated by TCRdb to 2015 to 2016). Library preparation used multiplex PCR. The sample was run on an Illumina HiSeq 2000. TCRdb redid the processing of the public reads, applying fastp at Q25 and MiXCR, and retained in-frame beta chains. A single entry per CDR3 protein holds the most common genes and DNA from its merged rows. The sample table contains some 200,000 distinct CDR3 sequences; only one count was recorded for about 32% of them. Roughly 4% of the sample is taken by the ten largest. Lymph node samples were obtained from the axillary draining lymph nodes of breast cancer patients. Sequencing used axillary lymph node tissue. The receptors were sampled from a female donor with breast cancer. Some clones in this sample may be carry-over from other donors' samples.

This clonotype was seen many times. The chain combines TRBV6-4 with TRBJ2-2; 14 bases map to TRBD2. The germline gives CDR1 MRHNA, CDR2 SNTAGT. V shed 5 bases, J shed 10 bases, and the junction held 6 bases outside the gene matches. This CDR3 is built from 15 residues. The CDR3 nucleotides read TGTGCCAGCAGTCTGACTAGCGGGAGGGACCCGGAGCTGTTTTTT. It specifies CASSLTSGRDPELFF.

Ten or more counts support this clonotype. In DNA, the CDR3 is TGTGCCAGCAGTTACGGTGGGGGGGATCAGCCCCAGCATTTT. It specifies CASSYGGGDQPQHF. This sequence joins TRBV6-6 and TRBJ1-5; possible D gene TRBD1, 5 bases. The germline V gene has CDR1 MNHNY and CDR2 SVGAGI (reference sequence). The germline V and J ends were trimmed by 2 bases and 5 bases, with 10 bases remaining between them. This CDR3 spans 14 amino acids.

CDR3 DNA sequence: TGTGCTAGAGATACGGGGACCGGGACAGGGAGCGGCTACACCTTC. Its protein product is CARDTGTGTGSGYTF. V is TRBV9 and J is TRBJ1-2; 9 bases match TRBD1. The CDR3 loop spans 15 amino acids. CDR1 and CDR2 (germline): SGDLS, YYNGEE.

Ten or more counts support this clonotype. V and J are TRBV28 and TRBJ1-4; 7 nucleotides line up with TRBD1. Per the germline V gene, CDR1 is MDHEN and CDR2 is SYDVKM. The CDR3 is 13 amino acids. With V trimmed by 6 bases and J by 4 bases, 2 bases remained unmatched. The CDR3 DNA reads as TGTGCCAGCAGCTGGACAGGTAATGAAAAACTGTTTTTT. As protein: CASSWTGNEKLFF.

This clonotype was found many times. CDR3 in amino acids: CATSPPGTAYNEQFF. In DNA, the CDR3 is TGTGCCACCAGCCCACCCGGGACAGCTTACAATGAGCAGTTCTTC. This chain connects TRBV24-1 to TRBJ2-1; 7 bases line up with TRBD1. The CDR3 has 15 residues. CDR1 KGHDR and CDR2 SFDVKD come from the germline V gene. The V gene end was trimmed by 7 bases and the J gene end by 4 bases; junction bases not matched to a gene: 9.

This clonotype was counted at least ten times. This rearrangement joins TRBV6-1 to TRBJ2-7; 8 nucleotides agree with TRBD1. This CDR3 region has 13 residues. The trim removed 5 bases at V and 3 bases at J, leaving 3 bases unmatched. The germline V gene has CDR1 MNHNS and CDR2 SASEGT. The CDR3 reads CASSPTGGYEQYF. CDR3 bases: TGTGCCAGCAGTCCCACAGGGGGCTACGAGCAGTACTTC.

To note about this clonotype: A much larger clone lies one base from this, so it may be a read error. The gene calls are TRBV2 and TRBJ1-2, with a tentative D call TRBD1 (5 bases). The V end lost 8 bases, the J end lost 4 bases, and 14 bases lay between the germline ends. The germline CDR1 and CDR2 sequences are SNHLY and FYNNEI. This CDR3 contains 13 residues. This CDR3 is CASAPGGGYGYTF. CDR3 DNA sequence: TGTGCCAGCGCCCCCGGGGGGGGCTATGGCTACACCTTC.

The chain employs TRBV20-1 and TRBJ1-2; TRBD1 is a possible D gene (5 bases). This CDR3 has 14 residues. Germline assignment: CDR1 DFQATT and CDR2 SNEGSKA (reference sequence). V was shortened by 1 base and J by 4 bases, with 13 bases between the two germline ends. In nucleotides, the CDR3 is TGCAGTGCTAGAGCCTCGGGGGGATCCTATGGCTACACCTTC. It translates to CSARASGGSYGYTF.

This clonotype was detected ten times or more. The gene calls are TRBV11-2 and TRBJ2-1, with TRBD1 matching over 10 bases. V lost 8 bases and J lost 5; bases outside the gene matches: 6. The CDR3 has 14 residues. Germline V gene sequence: CDR1 SGHAT, CDR2 FQNNGV. CDR3 sequence (DNA): TGTGCCAGCTCCTGGGGACAGGGGAACAATGAGCAGTTCTTC. Amino acids: CASSWGQGNNEQFF.

Points on this clonotype: Lacking the conserved final phenylalanine or tryptophan, this CDR3 likely reflects a read error. The rearrangement joins TRBV13 to TRBJ2-5; the D gene is possibly TRBD2 (6 bases). The CDR3 has 14 amino acids. Germline assignment: CDR1 PRHDT and CDR2 FYEKMQ (reference sequence). Trimming took off 5 bases at V and 5 bases at J, with 15 bases between the two ends. The CDR3 sequence is CASSPPGVAETQYL. CDR3 sequence (DNA): TGTGCCAGCAGCCCGCCGGGGGTGGCTGAGACCCAGTACCTC.